This T cell receptor (beta chain) is from a study of blood T cells in healthy people across ages. Individuals who donated were healthy Caucasians from Russia aged about 6 to 100. A second PCR of roughly 7 to 11 cycles used a sample-barcoded 5' primer and a J-beta primer mix. TCRdb re-called the 5' RACE reads through MiXCR, storing one row per CDR3 protein. The sample includes approximately 600,000 distinct CDR3 sequences, approximately 50% of them seen just once. The source is a man between 60 and 70 years old in good health. Sequencing input: blood.

The CDR3 coding sequence is TGTGCCAGCAGCCTTCAAACCCGGGAGTTCAATGAGCAGTACTTC. This translates into CASSLQTREFNEQYF. V is TRBV11-2 and J is TRBJ2-5, with a possible D match to TRBD2 (6 bases). This CDR3 spans 15 amino acids. Looked up from germline, CDR1 is SGHAT and CDR2 is FQNNGV. V gave up 5 bases and J gave up 11 bases, with 24 bases separating them.